These T cell receptor beta chains were read from a single sample in a study of blood T cell repertoires in COVID-19. Only in-frame clones appear in the TCRdb table, and some are missing; sequencing was by immunoSEQ multiplex PCR. This repertoire shows approximately 400,000 clones, about 87% found once; its top ten account for approximately 12%. Sequencing input: peripheral blood. Every receptor here comes from a woman aged 45-59 years with COVID-19, enrolled during active disease. Each CDR3 is given with its conserved first and last residue. D genes are given only for firm matches. Only some rows state a clone size, as once, few, many or a class for expanded clones.

-	TRBV25-1	-	TRBJ1-5	CASSPNRFGNQPQHF	TGTGCCAGCAGTCCCAACAGGTTTGGGAATCAGCCCCAGCATTTT
TRBD1	TRBV5-1	-	TRBJ2-2	CASSTGTGNTGELFF	TGCGCCAGCAGCACCGGGACAGGGAACACCGGGGAGCTGTTTTTT
-	TRBV6-5	-	TRBJ1-3	CASSYAGNSGNTIYF	TGTGCCAGCAGTTACGCCGGTAATTCTGGAAACACCATATATTTT
-	TRBV18	few	TRBJ1-4	CASSPLEDIGKLFF	TGTGCCAGCTCACCATTGGAGGATATAGGCAAACTGTTTTTT
-	TRBV7-2	once	TRBJ1-2	CASSPSTFGNYGYTF	TGTGCCAGCAGCCCGTCGACATTCGGAAACTATGGCTACACCTTC
TRBD1	TRBV6-5	-	TRBJ2-7	CASSPGTGGRYEQYF	TGTGCCAGCAGTCCCGGGACAGGGGGCCGGTACGAGCAGTACTTC
-	TRBV7-9	-	TRBJ2-2	CASSLAHSGRGTGELFF	TGTGCCAGCAGCTTAGCGCATAGCGGCAGAGGTACCGGGGAGCTGTTTTTT
TRBD2	TRBV3-1/TRBV3-2	-	TRBJ2-5	CASSQLMAGGTTQYF	TGTGCCAGCAGCCAATTAATGGCGGGGGGGACGACCCAGTACTTC
TRBD1	TRBV5-8	once	TRBJ2-6	CASYDREQGFYGANVLTF	TGTGCCTCCTACGACAGGGAGCAGGGGTTTTATGGGGCCAACGTCCTGACTTTC
TRBD1	TRBV19	-	TRBJ2-7	CASSSGQGYEQYF	TGTGCCAGTAGTAGCGGACAGGGGTACGAGCAGTACTTC
TRBD1	TRBV27	once	TRBJ2-7	CASSLERGRGPSEQYF	TGTGCCAGCAGTTTAGAAAGGGGGCGAGGTCCCTCCGAGCAGTACTTC
-	TRBV12-5	once	TRBJ2-7	CASGFRGSYEQYF	TGTGCTAGTGGTTTCCGGGGATCCTACGAGCAGTACTTC
-	TRBV5-4	once	TRBJ2-1	CASSPGSSYNEQFF	TGTGCCAGCAGCCCGGGGAGCTCCTACAATGAGCAGTTCTTC
-	TRBV7-8	-	TRBJ2-1	CASSLVLLGQFF	TGTGCCAGCAGCTTAGTACTATTGGGGCAGTTCTTC
-	TRBV6-1	few	TRBJ1-1	CASSEGGTTPEGFF	TGTGCCAGCAGTGAAGGCGGTACGACACCGGAGGGTTTCTTT